The 18 T cell receptor beta chains presented below share a single source sample, sequenced in a study of T cells in tumors after PD-1 blockade. Only in-frame clones appear in the TCRdb table, and some are missing; sequencing was by immunoSEQ multiplex PCR. The sample yields under 50,000 clones, approximately 79% seen once. Sequenced here: PBMCs, sampled before anti-PD-1 therapy. All receptors derive from a human donor with advanced basal cell or squamous cell carcinoma (not recorded which).

This chain connects TRBV5-6 to TRBJ1-2; D is undetermined. The germline V gene has CDR1 SGHDT and CDR2 YYEEEE. The CDR3 has 14 amino acids. Trimming cost V 0 bases and J 6 bases, with 12 bases left between them. This CDR3 is CASSLVQPDDGYTF. The DNA for the CDR3 is TGTGCCAGCAGCTTGGTCCAGCCGGACGATGGCTACACCTTC.

V is TRBV2 and J is TRBJ1-6; D is ambiguous. V was pared by 6 bases and J by 7 bases, with 7 bases between. The CDR3 extends over 12 amino acids. Germline assignment: CDR1 SNHLY and CDR2 FYNNEI. This chain's CDR3 is CASSATNSPLHF. The CDR3 coding sequence is TGTGCCAGCAGCGCCACAAATTCACCCCTCCACTTT.

This chain links TRBV5-1 with TRBJ2-7; TRBD2 aligns across 13 bases. J was trimmed by 5 bases and V by 4 bases; bases with no gene match: 9. The CDR3 loop spans 16 amino acids. Per the germline V gene, CDR1 is SGHRS and CDR2 is YFSETQ. This chain's CDR3 is CASSEILAGGPNEQYF. In DNA, the CDR3 is TGCGCCAGCAGCGAGATACTAGCGGGAGGGCCGAACGAGCAGTACTTC. Filled out from reference TRBV5-1 and TRBJ2-7, the complete variable domain reads KAGVTQTPRYLIKTRGQQVTLSCSPISGHRSVSWYQQTPGQGLQFLFEYFSETQRNKGNFPGRFSGRQFSNSRSEMNVSTLELGDSALYLCASSEILAGGPNEQYFGPGTRLTVT.

The rearrangement uses TRBV10-2 and TRBJ2-5; D gene uncertain. The germline gives CDR1 WSHSY, CDR2 SAAADI. The CDR3 covers 14 residues. Trimming left V 7 bases short and J 1 base short, with 13 bases between. CDR3 amino acids: CASMENPLQETQYF. As DNA, the CDR3 is TGCGCCAGCATGGAGAATCCCCTCCAAGAGACCCAGTACTTC.

The rearrangement links TRBV2 to TRBJ2-6; D may be TRBD1 or TRBD2 (5 bases each). The germline CDR1 and CDR2 sequences are SNHLY and FYNNEI. The CDR3 sequence is 16 residues long. Between the trimmed V and J ends, which lost 7 bases and 2 bases, there was a span of 15 bases. CDR3 protein: CASNPDRGTGANVLTF. DNA of the CDR3: TGTGCCAGCAATCCCGACCGGGGCACTGGGGCCAACGTCCTGACTTTC. Variable domain in full (rest from reference TRBV2 and TRBJ2-6): EPEVTQTPSHQVTQMGQEVILRCVPISNHLYFYWYRQILGQKVEFLVSFYNNEISEKSEIFDDQFSVERPDGSNFTLKIRSTKLEDSAMYFCASNPDRGTGANVLTFGAGSRLTVL.

This clone was recorded once. V is TRBV6-4 and J is TRBJ2-3, with a weak D call TRBD1 (6 bases). The CDR3 spans 13 residues. The V end lost 6 bases, the J end lost 3 bases, and 10 bases lay between the germline ends. Germline assignment: CDR1 MRHNA and CDR2 SNTAGT. The CDR3 loop is CASRADRTDTQYF. DNA for the CDR3: TGTGCCAGCAGGGCCGACAGGACAGATACGCAGTATTTT.

V is TRBV7-2 and J is TRBJ2-1; D gene ambiguous. Trimming cost V 5 bases and J 4 bases, with 18 bases left between them. The CDR3 is 16 amino acids. Per germline, CDR1 SGHTA and CDR2 FQGNSA. CDR3 DNA: TGTGCCAGCAGCCTATATCCCCAGACCCCTTACAATGAGCAGTTCTTC. Translating it yields CASSLYPQTPYNEQFF.

This clone appeared a few times. The CDR3 DNA sequence: TGCAGCGTTGAAGCCGGGACAGCGGGCACTGAAGCTTTCTTT. This gives the protein CSVEAGTAGTEAFF. The chain employs TRBV29-1 and TRBJ1-1; 7 bases line up with TRBD1. This CDR3 has 14 residues. Germline CDR1 reads SQVTM; CDR2 reads ANQGSEA. The V gene end was trimmed by 1 base and the J gene end by 4 bases; junction bases not matched to a gene: 6.

Regarding this clone: The junction shows a germline mismatch at one end, possibly a read error. The chain joins TRBV6-4 to TRBJ1-1, with a possible D match to TRBD1 (5 bases). Germline V gene data show CDR1 as MRHNA and CDR2 as SNTAGT. CDR3 length: 13 amino acids. The CDR3 region is CASSDQTGRVSDF. The DNA for the CDR3 is TGTGCCAGCAGTGACCAAACAGGCCGGGTTTCCGACTTT.

V and J are TRBV5-6 and TRBJ1-5; D is unresolved. The V end lost 3 bases, the J end lost 4 bases, and 14 bases lay between the germline ends. Germline CDR1 SGHDT, CDR2 YYEEEE. The CDR3 is 15 amino acids. In DNA, the CDR3 is TGTGCCAGCAGCTCCTGGCGAAGGATGAATCAGCCCCAGCATTTT. Encoded protein: CASSSWRRMNQPQHF.

The DNA of the CDR3 is TGTGCCAGCAGCCGGACAGGGGATTCTGGCTACACCTTC. Translated: CASSRTGDSGYTF. V is TRBV5-4 and J is TRBJ1-2; TRBD1 aligns across 9 bases. The V gene's germline CDR1 is SGHNT and CDR2 YYREEE (reference sequence). Trimming removed 4 bases from V and 7 bases from J; junction bases left unmatched: 5. The CDR3 length is 13 residues.

The rearrangement links TRBV21-1 to TRBJ2-2; TRBD1 was called by the table and not checked on the DNA. TRBV21-1 counts as a pseudogene. The CDR3 length is 15 residues. The CDR3 region is CASSVRQGHTGELFF. CDR3 in DNA: TGTGCCAGCAGCGTCCGACAGGGGCACACCGGGGAGCTGTTTTTT.

In its sample, this clone ranks as medium-sized. The V gene is TRBV7-3, the J gene TRBJ2-2; 7 nucleotides agree with TRBD1. CDR1 and CDR2 from the germline V gene are SGHTA and FQGTGA. The CDR3 totals 14 residues. Losses at the gene ends were 5 bases for V and 7 bases for J; bases not matched to a gene: 7. CDR3 protein: CASSPTGKRGELFF. The CDR3 DNA reads TGTGCCAGCAGCCCGACAGGGAAACGCGGGGAGCTGTTTTTT.

This clone was recorded only once. J is TRBJ1-6 and V is TRBV4-2; D perhaps matches TRBD1 (5 bases). The germline CDR1 and CDR2 sequences are LGHNA and YNFKEQ. The CDR3 has 16 amino acids. V lost 0 bases and J 7 bases, leaving 13 bases between the germline ends. The CDR3 nucleotides are TGTGCCAGCAGCCAAGATCCCGGGGCGGCCAATTCACCCCTCCACTTT. This gives the protein CASSQDPGAANSPLHF.

The chain has TRBV29-1 and TRBJ2-7; 7 bases agree with TRBD2. Looked up from germline, CDR1 is SQVTM and CDR2 is ANQGSEA. The trim removed 6 bases at V and 6 bases at J, leaving 8 bases unmatched. The CDR3 is 12 residues long. Here the CDR3 reads CSVQPTSAEQYF. The CDR3, as DNA: TGCAGCGTCCAACCCACTAGCGCCGAGCAGTACTTC.

This clone was observed a single time. The chain employs TRBV4-1 and TRBJ2-7; D is perhaps TRBD1 or TRBD2 (6 bases each). CDR3 size: 14 residues. CDR1 and CDR2 from the germline V gene are MGHRA and YSYEKL. The ends were cut back, 1 base at V and 5 bases at J, with 12 bases in the middle. The CDR3 protein is CASSQVPGAHEQYF. In DNA form, the CDR3 reads TGCGCCAGCAGCCAAGTTCCGGGGGCCCACGAGCAGTACTTC.

V gene TRBV7-2 combines with J gene TRBJ2-7; 11 positions agree with TRBD2. CDR3 length equals 16 residues. Germline V lookup: CDR1 SGHTA, CDR2 FQGNSA. The trim removed 1 base at V and 3 bases at J, leaving 5 bases unmatched. Here the CDR3 DNA reads TGTGCCAGCAGCTTAGGACTAGCGGGACCCCTCTACGAGCAGTACTTC. Amino acids: CASSLGLAGPLYEQYF. Full variable domain (rest looked up from reference TRBV7-2 and TRBJ2-7): GAGVSQSPSNKVTEKGKDVELRCDPISGHTALYWYRQSLGQGLEFLIYFQGNSAPDKSGLPSDRFSAERTGGSVSTLTIQRTQQEDSAVYLCASSLGLAGPLYEQYFGPGTRLTVT.

The chain couples TRBV4-2 to TRBJ2-1; D is perhaps TRBD1 or TRBD2 (6 bases each). This CDR3 is 17 amino acids long. Germline lookup yields CDR1 LGHNA and CDR2 YNFKEQ. V was trimmed by 0 bases and J by 7 bases, leaving 19 bases between them. CDR3: CASSQEGGSGAGNEQFF. The CDR3 DNA sequence: TGTGCCAGCAGCCAAGAAGGGGGTAGCGGAGCGGGTAATGAGCAGTTCTTC.